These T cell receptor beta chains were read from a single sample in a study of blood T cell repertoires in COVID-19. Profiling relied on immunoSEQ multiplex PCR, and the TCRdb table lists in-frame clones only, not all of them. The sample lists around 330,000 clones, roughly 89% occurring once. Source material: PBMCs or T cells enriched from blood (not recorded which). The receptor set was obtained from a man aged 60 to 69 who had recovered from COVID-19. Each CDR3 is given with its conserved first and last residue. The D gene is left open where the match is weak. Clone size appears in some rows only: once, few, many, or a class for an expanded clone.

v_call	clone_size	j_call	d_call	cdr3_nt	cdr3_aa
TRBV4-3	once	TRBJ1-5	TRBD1	TGCGCCAGCAGCCAAACCTACAGGGGCGGGCGGCCCCAGCATTTT	CASSQTYRGGRPQHF
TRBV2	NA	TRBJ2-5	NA	TGTGCCAGCAGCGGACTAAAAGAGACCCAGTACTTC	CASSGLKETQYF
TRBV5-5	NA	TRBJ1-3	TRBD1	TGTGCCAGCAGCTTGGTGGTTGGGACAGGGCCTGGAAACACCATATATTTT	CASSLVVGTGPGNTIYF
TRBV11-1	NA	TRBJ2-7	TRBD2	TGTGCCAGCAGCTTAGCGCACTCTAGCGGGAACGAGCAGTACTTC	CASSLAHSSGNEQYF
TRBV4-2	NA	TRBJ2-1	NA	TGTGCCAGCAGCCAAGGCGGGTCGAGCTCCTACAATGAGCAGTTCTTC	CASSQGGSSSYNEQFF
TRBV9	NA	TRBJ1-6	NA	TGTGCCAGCAGCGTAGCTACTGCCAGCGGGTCACCCCTCCACTTT	CASSVATASGSPLHF
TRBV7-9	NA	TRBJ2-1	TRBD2	TGTGCCAGCAGCTTCCCTAGCGGGGACTTCAATGAGCAGTTCTTC	CASSFPSGDFNEQFF
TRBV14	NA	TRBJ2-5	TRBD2	TGTGCCAGCAGCCAAGATACTAGCGGGAGGTTCCAAGAGACCCAGTACTTC	CASSQDTSGRFQETQYF
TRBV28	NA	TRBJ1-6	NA	TGTGCCAGCAGTTTATATGGGGCGGCGAATTCACCCCTCCACTTT	CASSLYGAANSPLHF
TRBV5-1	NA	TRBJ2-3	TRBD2	TGCGCCAGCAGCCTAAGAACTAGCGGGAGTACAGATACGCAGTATTTT	CASSLRTSGSTDTQYF
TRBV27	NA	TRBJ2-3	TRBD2	TGTGCCAGCACCCCCCTAATAGCGGGAGACACAGATACGCAGTATTTT	CASTPLIAGDTDTQYF
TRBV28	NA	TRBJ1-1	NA	TGTGCCAGCAGTTCGGTGGGGCAGCCTATGAACACTGAAGCTTTCTTT	CASSSVGQPMNTEAFF
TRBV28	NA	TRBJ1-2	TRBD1	TGTGCCAGCCCTCGGGACAGGGTTAACTATGGCTACACCTTC	CASPRDRVNYGYTF
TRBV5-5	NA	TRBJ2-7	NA	TGTGCCACCGCTTTCGATGGGCAGACGTCCTACGAGCAGTACTTC	CATAFDGQTSYEQYF
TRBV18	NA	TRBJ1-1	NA	TGTGCCAGCTCATCCGACAGCTACACTGAAGCTTTCTTT	CASSSDSYTEAFF
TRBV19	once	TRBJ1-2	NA	TGTGCCAGTAGTGCGGCAGGGTCCCTCTATGGCTACACCTTC	CASSAAGSLYGYTF
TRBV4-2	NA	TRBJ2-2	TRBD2	TGTGCCAGCAGCCAAAAACTAGCGGGGTTTTCCGGGGAGCTGTTTTTT	CASSQKLAGFSGELFF
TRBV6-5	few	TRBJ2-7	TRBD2	TGTGCCAGCCGACGGGGGACTAGCGGGACGCACGAGCAGTACTTC	CASRRGTSGTHEQYF
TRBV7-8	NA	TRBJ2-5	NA	TGTGCCAGCAGCTTAGTCGGGGCAGGGGAAGAGACCCAGTACTTC	CASSLVGAGEETQYF
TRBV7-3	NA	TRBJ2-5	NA	TGTGCCAGCAGCTTAACCTCAGGGCTAGGAGAGACCCAGTACTTC	CASSLTSGLGETQYF
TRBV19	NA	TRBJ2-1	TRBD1	TGTGCCAGTAATCCTGGGACAGGGGGAGCTGAGCAGTTCTTC	CASNPGTGGAEQFF
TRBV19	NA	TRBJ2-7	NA	TGTGCCAGTAGCATCCGGAGGGCCTCCTACGAGCAGTACTTC	CASSIRRASYEQYF
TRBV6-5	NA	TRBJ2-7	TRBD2	TGTGCCAGCAGTTACTCGGAGCGGGGTGGGTACGAGCAGTACTTC	CASSYSERGGYEQYF
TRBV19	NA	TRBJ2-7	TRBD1	TGTGCCAGTAGCGGCCGGGACAGCACCTACGAGCAGTACTTC	CASSGRDSTYEQYF
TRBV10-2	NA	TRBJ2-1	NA	TGCGCCAGCAGCGGGAGCTCCTACAATGAGCAGTTCTTC	CASSGSSYNEQFF
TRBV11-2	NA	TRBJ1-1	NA	TGTGCCAGCAGCGCCCGGAACCTGGGGGGGACTGAAGCTTTCTTT	CASSARNLGGTEAFF
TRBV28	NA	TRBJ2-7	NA	TGTGCCAGCTCCCGCACAGTGCCCTACGAGCAGTACTTC	CASSRTVPYEQYF
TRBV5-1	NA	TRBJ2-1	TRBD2	TGCGCCAGCGCTGCCTCTAGCGGGAGGGACTCCTACAATGAGCAGTTCTTC	CASAASSGRDSYNEQFF
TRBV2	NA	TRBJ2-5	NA	TGTGCCAGCAGCCCCACCTCGGGGACCCAGTACTTC	CASSPTSGTQYF
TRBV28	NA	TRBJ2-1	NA	TGTGCCAGCAGTCCGGGACTTTACGTCGAGCAGTTCTTC	CASSPGLYVEQFF
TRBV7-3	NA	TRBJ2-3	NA	TGTGCCAGCACCCCCTCACGGAGGGCGAGCACAGATACGCAGTATTTT	CASTPSRRASTDTQYF
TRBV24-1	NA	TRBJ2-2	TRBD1	TGTGCCTCAAGGGGTCAGGGGGCGACCGGGGAGCTGTTTTTT	CASRGQGATGELFF
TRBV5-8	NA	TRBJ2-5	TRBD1	TGTGCCAGCAGCCACTACAGGGGGCCGCTCCAAGAGACCCAGTACTTC	CASSHYRGPLQETQYF
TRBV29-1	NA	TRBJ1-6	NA	TGCAGCGTCGGAACAGGTTATAATTCACCCCTCCACTTT	CSVGTGYNSPLHF
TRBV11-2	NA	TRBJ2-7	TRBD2	TGTGCCAGCAGCTTAGGACTGCGACTAGCGAATGGGGAGCAGTACTTC	CASSLGLRLANGEQYF
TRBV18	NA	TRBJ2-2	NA	TGTGCCAGCGCCACCAATGCGGGGTCCGCGAACACCGGGGAGCTGTTTTTT	CASATNAGSANTGELFF
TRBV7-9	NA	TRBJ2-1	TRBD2	TGTGCCAGCAGCTTAGTTGCGGGAGTATATGAGCAGTTCTTC	CASSLVAGVYEQFF
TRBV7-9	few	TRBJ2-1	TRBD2	TGTGCCAGCAGCCCCCCGGGACTAGCACACAATGAGCAGTTCTTC	CASSPPGLAHNEQFF
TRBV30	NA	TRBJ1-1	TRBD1	TGTGCCTGGAGTGTACTCCGGACAGGGAGGATGAACACTGAAGCTTTCTTT	CAWSVLRTGRMNTEAFF
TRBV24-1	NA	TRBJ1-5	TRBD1	TGTGCCACCAGTGAGGGGACAGGCCTTGTAAATCAGCCCCAGCATTTT	CATSEGTGLVNQPQHF
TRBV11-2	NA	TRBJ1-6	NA	TGTGCCAGCAGCTTAAAGCGCGCAGTCGGATCACCCCTCCACTTT	CASSLKRAVGSPLHF
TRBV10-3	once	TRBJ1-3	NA	TGTGCCTCCGGGGCTGGAAACACCATATATTTT	CASGAGNTIYF
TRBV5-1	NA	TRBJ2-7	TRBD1	TGCGCCAGCAGCTCCACAGGACAGGGGGCGGACGAGCAGTACTTC	CASSSTGQGADEQYF
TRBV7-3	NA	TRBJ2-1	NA	TGTGCCAGCAGCCTTGACAGCGGGTATTACAATGAGCAGTTCTTC	CASSLDSGYYNEQFF
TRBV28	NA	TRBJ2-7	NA	TGTGCCAGCTCCCCGGCAGGGGCCTTGTTCGAGCAGTACTTC	CASSPAGALFEQYF
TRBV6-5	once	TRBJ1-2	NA	TGTGCCAGCAGTTACTCCTGGCAGAACTATGGCTACACCTTC	CASSYSWQNYGYTF
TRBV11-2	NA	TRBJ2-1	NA	TGTGCCAGCAGCTCCGGCACTCGACAGACCTTCTACAATGAGCAGTTCTTC	CASSSGTRQTFYNEQFF
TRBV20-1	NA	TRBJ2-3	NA	TGCAGTGCGGCCCGGGGGACGCAGTATTTT	CSAARGTQYF
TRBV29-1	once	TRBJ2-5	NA	TGCAGCGTTGGATTCCGGGAGTCAGAGACCCAGTACTTC	CSVGFRESETQYF